This TCR beta chain was captured by sequencing in a study of T cells in Graves' hyperthyroidism and ophthalmopathy. Findings and limits, study-wide: With a median lead of approximately 6 months before onset, the model predicted ophthalmopathy. Blood also showed most of the thyroid clonotypes that were expanded above 0.001.

About this clonotype: Its target is unknown.

RNA transcripts were the template for amplifying TCR beta CDR3 regions. HTBI primers were used for first-round RT-PCR of the TCR CDR3. TCRdb passed the multiplex PCR reads through MiXCR, listing each CDR3 protein once. The sample shows 250,000 to 350,000 distinct CDR3 sequences, 20% to 25% of them seen only once. Each diagnosis was grounded in clinical symptoms, serum thyroxine and TRAb, thyroid ultrasound, and orbital computed tomography. The PBMCs had their origin in less than 13 ml of fresh peripheral blood. Sequencing used blood. This sequence originates from a man aged 25-45 years with Graves' ophthalmopathy.

CDR3 protein: CASSRSRRASGYTF. CDR3 nucleotides: TGTGCCAGCTCTCGTAGCCGCAGGGCTTCGGGCTACACCTTC. The gene calls are TRBV9 and TRBJ1-2; D may be TRBD1 (5 bases). Germline CDR1 is SGDLS and CDR2 is YYNGEE. The CDR3 sequence is 14 residues long. V gave up 7 bases and J gave up 8 bases, with 21 bases separating them.